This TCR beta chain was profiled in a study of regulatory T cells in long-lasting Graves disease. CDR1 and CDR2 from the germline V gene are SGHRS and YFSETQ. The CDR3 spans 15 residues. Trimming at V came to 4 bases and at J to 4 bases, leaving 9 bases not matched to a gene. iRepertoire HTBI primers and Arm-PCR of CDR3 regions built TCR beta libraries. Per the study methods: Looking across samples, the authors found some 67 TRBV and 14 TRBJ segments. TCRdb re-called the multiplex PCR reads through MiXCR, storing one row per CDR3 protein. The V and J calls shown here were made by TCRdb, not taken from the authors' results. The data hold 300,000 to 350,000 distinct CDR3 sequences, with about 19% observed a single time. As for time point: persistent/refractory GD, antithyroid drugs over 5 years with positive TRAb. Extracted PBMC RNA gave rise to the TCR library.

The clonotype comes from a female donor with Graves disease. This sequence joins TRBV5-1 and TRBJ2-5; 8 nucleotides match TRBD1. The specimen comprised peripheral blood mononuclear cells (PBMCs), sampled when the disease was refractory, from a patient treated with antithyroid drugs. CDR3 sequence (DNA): TGCGCCAGCAGCATCCCCGGACAGGGAGGAGAGACCCAGTACTTC. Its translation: CASSIPGQGGETQYF.